One TCR beta chain is described in this entry. The target antigen is unknown. Clones were sequenced by immunoSEQ multiplex PCR, and TCRdb holds only the in-frame ones, with some missing. The sample has roughly 500,000 clones, 89% seen once. The treatment is: roughly 19 received Ad26.COV2.S at low or high dose, single or two shots; 5 received placebo; per-sample allocation not given. On day 63 after the first injection, vaccine and placebo recipients gave samples. The data originate from a study of Ad26.COV2.S vaccination and SARS-CoV-2 variants. Across the study: This donor came from the COV1001 trial of Ad26.COV2.S. The authors gave Ad26.COV2.S intramuscularly, either once or twice 56 days apart.

Regarding the study as a whole: People who got the vaccine or the placebo had similar non-spike TCR breadth. Possible underestimation of total T cell responses by the TCR breadth and depth analyses was noted.

This material consisted of peripheral blood, taken in a trial of Ad26.COV2.S vaccine versus placebo. The source of this sequence is a person aged 18 to 59 who received the Ad26.COV2.S COVID-19 vaccine or a placebo.

CDR3 nucleotide sequence: TGCGCCAGCAGCCAAGCCCCCCCGGACAGCGAAAACTATGGCTACACCTTC. Protein sequence: CASSQAPPDSENYGYTF. The gene calls are TRBV4-3 and TRBJ1-2, with D possibly TRBD1 on 6 matching bases. V lost 1 base to trimming and J lost 2 bases, with 17 bases between them. This CDR3 spans 17 amino acids. Germline V CDR1 and CDR2: LGHNA, YSLEER.